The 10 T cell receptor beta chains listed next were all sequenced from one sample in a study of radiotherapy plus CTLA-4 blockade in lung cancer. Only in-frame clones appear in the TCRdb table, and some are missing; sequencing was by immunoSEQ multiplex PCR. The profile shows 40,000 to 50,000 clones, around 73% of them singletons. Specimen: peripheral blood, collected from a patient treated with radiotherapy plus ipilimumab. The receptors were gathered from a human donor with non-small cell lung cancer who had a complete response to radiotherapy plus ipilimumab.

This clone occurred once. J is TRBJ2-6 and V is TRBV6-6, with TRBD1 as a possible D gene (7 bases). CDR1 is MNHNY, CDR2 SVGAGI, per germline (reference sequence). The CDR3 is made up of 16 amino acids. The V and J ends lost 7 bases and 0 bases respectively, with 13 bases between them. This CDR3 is CASKVRDSSGANVLTF. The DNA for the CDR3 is TGTGCCAGCAAGGTGCGGGACAGCTCTGGGGCCAACGTCCTGACTTTC.

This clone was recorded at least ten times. The CDR3 region is CASSYSQGYQPQHF. Here the CDR3 DNA reads TGTGCCAGCAGTTACTCGCAGGGGTATCAGCCCCAGCATTTT. The V call is TRBV6-6, the J call TRBJ1-5, with D tentatively TRBD1 (6 bases). Trimming cost V 0 bases and J 5 bases, with 8 bases left between them. Looked up from germline, CDR1 is MNHNY and CDR2 is SVGAGI (reference sequence). This CDR3 has 14 amino acids.

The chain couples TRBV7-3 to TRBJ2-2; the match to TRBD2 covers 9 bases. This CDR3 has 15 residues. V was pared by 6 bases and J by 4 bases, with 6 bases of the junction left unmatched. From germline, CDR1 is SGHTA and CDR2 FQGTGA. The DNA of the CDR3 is TGTGCCAGCAGATCCGGGACTAGCACCACCGGGGAGCTGTTTTTT. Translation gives CASRSGTSTTGELFF. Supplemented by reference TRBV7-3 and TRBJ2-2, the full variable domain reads GAGVSQTPSNKVTEKGKYVELRCDPISGHTALYWYRQSLGQGPEFLIYFQGTGAADDSGLPNDRFFAVRPEGSVSTLKIQRTERGDSAVYLCASRSGTSTTGELFFGEGSRLTVL.

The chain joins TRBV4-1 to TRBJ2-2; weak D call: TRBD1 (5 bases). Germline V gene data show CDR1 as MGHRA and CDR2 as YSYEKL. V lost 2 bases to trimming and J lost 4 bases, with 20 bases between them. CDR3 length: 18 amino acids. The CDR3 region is CASSQYTDRLLTTGELFF. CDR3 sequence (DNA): TGCGCCAGCAGCCAATATACAGACAGATTATTAACCACCGGGGAGCTGTTTTTT.

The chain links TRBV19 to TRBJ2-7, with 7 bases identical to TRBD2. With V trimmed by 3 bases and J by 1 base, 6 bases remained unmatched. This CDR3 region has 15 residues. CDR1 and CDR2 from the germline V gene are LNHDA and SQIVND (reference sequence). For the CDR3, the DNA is TGTGCCAGTAGTATGATCGGGGGGTTTTCCTACGAGCAGTACTTC. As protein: CASSMIGGFSYEQYF.

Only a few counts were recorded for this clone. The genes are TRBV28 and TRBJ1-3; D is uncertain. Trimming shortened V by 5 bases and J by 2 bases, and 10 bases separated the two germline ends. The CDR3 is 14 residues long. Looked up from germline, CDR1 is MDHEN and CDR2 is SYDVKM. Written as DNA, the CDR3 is TGTGCCAGCAGTCCCCCAAGCCCTGGAAACACCATATATTTT. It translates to CASSPPSPGNTIYF.

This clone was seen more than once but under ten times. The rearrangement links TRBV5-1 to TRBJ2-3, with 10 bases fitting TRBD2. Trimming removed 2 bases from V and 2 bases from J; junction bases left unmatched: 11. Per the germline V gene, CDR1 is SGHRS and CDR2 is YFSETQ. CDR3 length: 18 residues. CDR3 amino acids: CASSFLWTSGPATDTQYF. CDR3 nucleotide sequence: TGCGCCAGCAGCTTTCTATGGACTAGCGGTCCAGCCACAGATACGCAGTATTTT.

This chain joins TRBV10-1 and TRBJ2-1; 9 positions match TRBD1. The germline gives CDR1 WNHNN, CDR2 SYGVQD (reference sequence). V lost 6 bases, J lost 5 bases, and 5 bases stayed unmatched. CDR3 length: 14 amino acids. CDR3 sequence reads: CASSRQGGDNEQFF. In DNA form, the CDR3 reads TGCGCCAGCAGCCGACAGGGGGGGGACAATGAGCAGTTCTTC.

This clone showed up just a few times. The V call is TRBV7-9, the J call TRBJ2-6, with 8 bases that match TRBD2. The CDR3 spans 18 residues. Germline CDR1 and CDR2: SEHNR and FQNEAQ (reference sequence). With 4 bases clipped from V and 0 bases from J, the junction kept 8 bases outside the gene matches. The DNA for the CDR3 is TGTGCCAGCAGCTCCGGGGCCGGGGGGGACTCTGGGGCCAACGTCCTGACTTTC. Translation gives CASSSGAGGDSGANVLTF.

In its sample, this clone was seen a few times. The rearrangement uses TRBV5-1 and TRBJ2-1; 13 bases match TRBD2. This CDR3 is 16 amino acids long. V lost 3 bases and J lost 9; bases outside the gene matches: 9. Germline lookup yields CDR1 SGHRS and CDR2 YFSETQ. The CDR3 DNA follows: TGCGCCAGCAGCTCACCGGGACTAGCGGGAAAGGTTGAGCAGTTCTTC. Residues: CASSSPGLAGKVEQFF.